These 19 T cell receptor beta chains originate from one sample sequenced in a study of blood T cell repertoires in COVID-19. Profiling relied on immunoSEQ multiplex PCR, and the TCRdb table lists in-frame clones only, not all of them. Of more than 350,000 clones in the sample, 70% to 90% are singletons; the top ten hold about 10%. The sequencing input was peripheral blood. The receptors shown here come from a woman in her thirties with COVID-19, enrolled during active disease.

The gene calls are TRBV6-5 and TRBJ1-1, with D possibly being TRBD1 (5 bases). Germline V gene data show CDR1 as MNHEY and CDR2 as SVGAGI. This CDR3 has 15 residues. V shed 6 bases and J shed 0 bases, with 14 bases lying between them. The CDR3 reads CASRATVSMNTEAFF. CDR3 nucleotides: TGTGCCAGCAGGGCGACAGTTAGCATGAACACTGAAGCTTTCTTT.

This clone was counted once. The CDR3 loop reads CASDGGPAYNEQFF. As DNA, the CDR3 is TGTGCCAGTGACGGAGGGCCGGCGTACAATGAGCAGTTCTTC. V usage is TRBV19 and J usage is TRBJ2-1, with D tentatively TRBD2 (6 bases). This CDR3 is built from 14 residues. Germline CDR1 LNHDA, CDR2 SQIVND (reference sequence). V was pared by 8 bases and J by 4 bases, with 15 bases between.

This clone was observed a single time. V and J are TRBV5-4 and TRBJ1-2, with TRBD1 as a possible D gene (6 bases). The CDR3 is made up of 14 amino acids. V was shortened by 2 bases and J by 2 bases, with 10 bases between the two germline ends. Germline CDR1 and CDR2: SGHNT and YYREEE (reference sequence). CDR3 nucleotides: TGTGCCAGCAGCTTACAGGGTTTCAACTATGGCTACACCTTC. Its translation: CASSLQGFNYGYTF.

J is TRBJ2-2 and V is TRBV5-4; TRBD1 matches at 7 bases. The CDR3 length is 15 residues. V trimming: 2 bases; J trimming: 7 bases; junction bases outside the gene matches: 8. Germline V gene sequence: CDR1 SGHNT, CDR2 YYREEE (reference sequence). CDR3 coding DNA: TGTGCCAGCAGCTTTGGACAGGCTGTCCTCGGGGAGCTGTTTTTT. It specifies CASSFGQAVLGELFF.

The chain is built from TRBV3-1 (or the pseudogene TRBV3-2) and TRBJ1-2, with D tentatively TRBD1 (5 bases). Deletions cut 1 base from V and 8 bases from J, with 11 bases between. The CDR3 consists of 13 residues. Germline CDR1 LGHDT, CDR2 YNNKEL (reference sequence). The CDR3 sequence: CASSQVDGAGYTF. The CDR3 nucleotides read TGTGCCAGCAGCCAAGTCGATGGGGCCGGCTACACCTTC.

The chain joins TRBV28 to TRBJ2-3; 10 positions match TRBD2. The CDR3 is 16 residues long. J was trimmed by 2 bases and V by 5 bases; bases with no gene match: 7. CDR1 and CDR2 (germline): MDHEN, SYDVKM. CDR3 in amino acids: CASSLGLADNTDTQYF. Here the CDR3 DNA reads TGTGCCAGCAGTCTTGGACTAGCGGATAACACAGATACGCAGTATTTT.

This sequence joins TRBV6-5 and TRBJ1-2; 7 bases are shared with TRBD1. This CDR3 is 14 amino acids long. Germline values: CDR1 MNHEY, CDR2 SVGAGI. J was trimmed by 2 bases and V by 2 bases; bases with no gene match: 2. CDR3 sequence (DNA): TGTGCCAGCAGTTACAGGGACAGCAACTATGGCTACACCTTC. It is translated as CASSYRDSNYGYTF.

The V call is TRBV5-3, the J call TRBJ2-2; 14 bases fit TRBD2. TRBV5-3 is known as an ORF, though its function is uncertain. The trim removed 5 bases at V and 2 bases at J, leaving 8 bases unmatched. CDR3 length: 18 residues. The CDR3 spells CARRPRTSGRFNTGELFF. DNA of the CDR3: TGTGCCAGAAGACCGCGGACTAGCGGGAGGTTCAACACCGGGGAGCTGTTTTTT.

This chain connects TRBV16 to TRBJ2-3; unclear D gene. The germline V gene has CDR1 KGHSY and CDR2 FQNENV. V gave up 4 bases and J gave up 0 bases, with 14 bases separating them. CDR3 length equals 16 residues. CDR3 protein: CASSPSGETSTDTQYF. CDR3 DNA sequence: TGTGCCAGCAGCCCGTCAGGTGAAACTAGCACAGATACGCAGTATTTT.

The rearrangement uses TRBV30 and TRBJ2-7, with TRBD1 matching 9 bases. The CDR3 has 13 amino acids. V lost 4 bases, J lost 6 bases, and 7 bases stayed unmatched. CDR1 is GTSNPN and CDR2 is SVGIG in the germline V gene (reference sequence). DNA for the CDR3: TGTGCCTGGACGGGGACAGGGATGACCGAGCAGTACTTC. This gives the protein CAWTGTGMTEQYF.

V is TRBV7-9 and J is TRBJ1-6; the D is unclear. This CDR3 comprises 15 residues. CDR1 and CDR2 (germline): SEHNR, FQNEAQ (reference sequence). The V end lost 6 bases, the J end lost 9 bases, and 18 bases lay between the germline ends. The CDR3 DNA reads TGTGCCAGCAGACCCGCGGGCGTTCTAACTTCACCCCTCCACTTT. Translation: CASRPAGVLTSPLHF.

As DNA, the CDR3 is TGTGCCAGCAGCTTGGGACTAGCGGGAGGGCTTAGCTCCTACAATGAGCAGTTCTTC. Protein: CASSLGLAGGLSSYNEQFF. The chain uses TRBV5-6 and TRBJ2-1; 14 bases agree with TRBD2. Trimming took 0 bases from V and 0 from J; bases not matched to a gene: 5. This CDR3 has 19 amino acids. CDR1 SGHDT and CDR2 YYEEEE come from the germline V gene. The full variable domain, its missing parts supplied by reference TRBV5-6 and TRBJ2-1, is DAGVTQSPTHLIKTRGQQVTLRCSPKSGHDTVSWYQQALGQGPQFIFQYYEEEERQRGNFPDRFSGHQFPNYSSELNVNALLLGDSALYLCASSLGLAGGLSSYNEQFFGPGTRLTVL.

CDR3 in DNA: TGTGCCAGCAGTGACTCACCCGGAGACCGGGACAGGGCCCTTTTAAGCTCCTACGAGCAGTACTTC. Translated, it gives CASSDSPGDRDRALLSSYEQYF. The rearrangement joins TRBV6-4 to TRBJ2-7; 9 bases line up with TRBD1. Germline V gene lookup returns CDR1 MRHNA and CDR2 SNTAGT. V shed 0 bases, J shed 0 bases, and the junction held 21 bases outside the gene matches. The CDR3 loop spans 22 amino acids.

The chain is built from TRBV7-2 and TRBJ2-7; 8 bases line up with TRBD1. The CDR3 runs to 15 residues. Trimming cost V 6 bases and J 6 bases; bases outside gene matches: 13. The germline gives CDR1 SGHTA, CDR2 FQGNSA. This CDR3 is CASSLRGQGAAEQYF. The CDR3 DNA is TGTGCCAGCAGTTTGAGGGGCCAGGGGGCTGCCGAGCAGTACTTC.

The rearrangement uses TRBV7-2 and TRBJ2-3; a possible D gene is TRBD2 (5 bases). This CDR3 is 13 amino acids long. V was clipped by 5 bases and J by 2 bases, with 8 bases between them. Germline lookup yields CDR1 SGHTA and CDR2 FQGNSA. The CDR3 DNA is TGTGCCAGCAGCAACCGGGACACAGATACGCAGTATTTT. It codes for CASSNRDTDTQYF.

This clone came up once. J is TRBJ2-3 and V is TRBV5-5, with D tentatively TRBD2 (7 bases). The CDR3 is 15 residues long. Germline lookup yields CDR1 SGHKS and CDR2 YYEKEE (reference sequence). The V end was cut by 5 bases, the J end by 5 bases, with 18 bases between. The CDR3: CASSYLRGGKDTQYF. CDR3 bases: TGTGCCAGCAGTTACCTGAGGGGGGGAAAAGATACGCAGTATTTT.

Concerning this clone itself: One end of the junction varies from germline; a read error may be responsible. This chain joins TRBV10-1 and TRBJ2-7; D might be TRBD1 (6 bases). There are 16 residues in the CDR3. CDR1 is WNHNN, CDR2 SYGVQD, per germline (reference sequence). The CDR3: CASSAGTETGFYERYF. In DNA, the CDR3 is TGCGCCAGCAGTGCGGGTACGGAGACAGGCTTTTACGAGCGGTACTTC.

The rearrangement uses TRBV20-1 and TRBJ2-5; D not certain. Trimming shortened V by 6 bases and J by 5 bases, and 10 bases separated the two germline ends. Per germline, CDR1 DFQATT and CDR2 SNEGSKA (reference sequence). The CDR3 totals 11 residues. The CDR3 protein is CSALLSETQYF. In DNA, the CDR3 is TGCAGTGCCTTATTATCTGAGACCCAGTACTTC.

This chain connects TRBV27 to TRBJ1-6; D might be TRBD1 (6 bases). The CDR3 has 14 residues. The V gene lost 4 bases and the J gene lost 9 bases, with 13 bases spanning the gap. Germline V gene data show CDR1 as MNHEY and CDR2 as SMNVEV (reference sequence). This CDR3 reads CASSYREKASPLHF. CDR3 in DNA: TGTGCCAGCAGTTACAGGGAAAAAGCTTCACCCCTCCACTTT.